A selection of T cell receptor beta chains follows, all from one sample in a study of OX40 agonist ivuxolimab in advanced cancers. The method was immunoSEQ multiplex PCR; TCRdb's version includes in-frame clones alone and lacks a portion of them. The sample has roughly 25,000 clones, 78% seen once. The source material was CD4+ or CD8+ T cells sorted from blood, sampled in a trial of the OX40 agonist ivuxolimab. The receptors stem from an adult with an advanced solid tumor such as melanoma, head and neck, liver or kidney cancer. Both conserved end residues are part of each CDR3. D genes are given only for firm matches. A clone size is listed for some rows: how often the clone was seen (once, few, many), or a class if it is expanded.

J: TRBJ2-3; size: NA; V: TRBV13; D: NA; DNA: TGTGCCAGCAGCCCTCAATCCAGGGGGCGGGGGAGTTCAGATACGCAGTATTTT; CDR3: CASSPQSRGRGSSDTQYF
J: TRBJ2-7; size: NA; V: TRBV2; D: TRBD1; DNA: TGTGCCAGCAGGGACACAGGGGGGATCTCCTACGAGCAGTACTTC; CDR3: CASRDTGGISYEQYF
J: TRBJ1-4; size: few; V: TRBV6-5; D: NA; DNA: TGTGCCAGCAGTTCTACCCCTCAGGGAGTTAATGAAAAACTGTTTTTT; CDR3: CASSSTPQGVNEKLFF
J: TRBJ2-1; size: NA; V: TRBV7-6; D: TRBD2; DNA: TGTGCCACCAGACTAGCGGGAGGCAATGAGCAGTTCTTC; CDR3: CATRLAGGNEQFF
J: TRBJ2-7; size: once; V: TRBV11-1; D: TRBD1; DNA: TGTGCCAGCAGCCGAGACAGGGGGGTAGCCTACGAGCAGTACTTC; CDR3: CASSRDRGVAYEQYF
J: TRBJ2-2; size: NA; V: TRBV5-4; D: TRBD1; DNA: TGTGCCAGCAGCCCCTCGGTGGTAGGGGGCAATACCGGGGAGCTGTTTTTT; CDR3: CASSPSVVGGNTGELFF
J: TRBJ2-7; size: NA; V: TRBV28; D: TRBD2; DNA: TGTGCCAGCACTACCGGGACTAAAGCCTACGAGCAGTACTTC; CDR3: CASTTGTKAYEQYF
J: TRBJ1-5; size: NA; V: TRBV18; D: NA; DNA: TGTGCCAGCTCAACGCAGGCGGGCAATCAGCCCCAGCATTTT; CDR3: CASSTQAGNQPQHF
J: TRBJ2-2; size: NA; V: TRBV7-9; D: NA; DNA: TGTGCCAGCAGTGCACAGGGGAACACCGGGGAGCTGTTTTTT; CDR3: CASSAQGNTGELFF
J: TRBJ2-1; size: NA; V: TRBV7-2; D: NA; DNA: TGTGCCAGCAAGAGCCGGAACTCCTACAATGAGCAGTTCTTC; CDR3: CASKSRNSYNEQFF
J: TRBJ2-7; size: once; V: TRBV15; D: NA; DNA: TGTGCCACCAGCAGAGATCCCAGGGGAGACTACGAGCAGTACTTC; CDR3: CATSRDPRGDYEQYF
J: TRBJ1-6; size: once; V: TRBV5-1; D: NA; DNA: TGCGCCAGCAGCTCTTCGGCCTTCGCGGGGAATTCACCCCTCCACTTT; CDR3: CASSSSAFAGNSPLHF
J: TRBJ1-1; size: once; V: TRBV6-1; D: TRBD1; DNA: TGTGCCAGCAGTGCGACAGGGCCGAGGACTGAAGCTTTCTTT; CDR3: CASSATGPRTEAFF
J: TRBJ1-1; size: NA; V: TRBV9; D: NA; DNA: TGTGCCAGCAGCAACCCCCTTAGGGGGACTGAAGCTTTCTTT; CDR3: CASSNPLRGTEAFF
J: TRBJ2-3; size: NA; V: TRBV18; D: TRBD1; DNA: TGTGCCAGCTCACGGTACCCTCCTAAGACAGGGGGCAATACAGATACGCAGTATTTT; CDR3: CASSRYPPKTGGNTDTQYF
J: TRBJ2-5; size: NA; V: TRBV7-9; D: TRBD2; DNA: TGTGCCAGCAGCTTAGGGGGCGGACTAGCGGTGGAGACCCAGTACTTC; CDR3: CASSLGGGLAVETQYF
J: TRBJ2-3; size: NA; V: TRBV10-3; D: TRBD2; DNA: TGTGCCATCAGTACTGGACTAGCGGGAGTCATAGGTGGAGATACGCAGTATTTT; CDR3: CAISTGLAGVIGGDTQYF
J: TRBJ2-3; size: few; V: TRBV2; D: NA; DNA: TGTGCCAGCAGTTCCGGGTTGAATACGCAGTATTTT; CDR3: CASSSGLNTQYF
J: TRBJ1-2; size: NA; V: TRBV6-5; D: NA; DNA: TGTGCCAGCACCACCCGTGGAGGGGATGGCTACACCTTC; CDR3: CASTTRGGDGYTF
J: TRBJ2-5; size: NA; V: TRBV7-9; D: NA; DNA: TGTGCCAGCAGCTTAGGGACTGGGGGAGAGACCCAGTACTTC; CDR3: CASSLGTGGETQYF
J: TRBJ2-1; size: NA; V: TRBV7-2; D: NA; DNA: TGTGCCAGCAGCTCCCCCGGCTCCTACAATGAGCAGTTCTTC; CDR3: CASSSPGSYNEQFF
J: TRBJ2-7; size: NA; V: TRBV6-5; D: NA; DNA: TGTGCCAGCAGTTACTCTTCAGGGGGGACCTACGAGCAGTACTTC; CDR3: CASSYSSGGTYEQYF
J: TRBJ2-3; size: NA; V: TRBV11-2; D: NA; DNA: TGTGCCAGCAGCTTAGCGGGGGCTGGCACAGATACGCAGTATTTT; CDR3: CASSLAGAGTDTQYF
J: TRBJ2-1; size: once; V: TRBV5-1; D: TRBD2; DNA: TGCGCCAGCAGCAATCTAGCGGGGGCTGGTGAGCAGTTCTTC; CDR3: CASSNLAGAGEQFF
J: TRBJ2-7; size: medium-sized; V: TRBV7-3; D: NA; DNA: TGTGCCAGCAGCTTGCCCGGGCACGAGCAGTACTTC; CDR3: CASSLPGHEQYF
J: TRBJ2-3; size: NA; V: TRBV15; D: NA; DNA: TGTGCCACCAGCCCTTTAGTATGGGGGAGCGAAGATACGCAGTATTTT; CDR3: CATSPLVWGSEDTQYF
J: TRBJ1-5; size: NA; V: TRBV15; D: NA; DNA: TGTGCCACCAGTTGGGGAGGTTCTCGATCCAATCAGCCCCAGCATTTT; CDR3: CATSWGGSRSNQPQHF
J: TRBJ2-1; size: NA; V: TRBV5-1; D: NA; DNA: TGCGCCAGCAGAACCAGGACGGAAATCAATGAGCAGTTCTTC; CDR3: CASRTRTEINEQFF
J: TRBJ2-3; size: once; V: TRBV4-1; D: TRBD2; DNA: TGCGCCAGCAGCCAAGACCCTAATAGCGGGAGCGGCCCAGATACGCAGTATTTT; CDR3: CASSQDPNSGSGPDTQYF
J: TRBJ2-1; size: NA; V: TRBV7-3; D: TRBD2; DNA: TGTGCCAGCAGTCCAGGGACTAGCAGGGTTAGGGATGAGCAGTTCTTC; CDR3: CASSPGTSRVRDEQFF
J: TRBJ1-1; size: NA; V: TRBV30; D: NA; DNA: TGTGCCTGGAGTCCAGGGAGGGCTGAAGCTTTCTTT; CDR3: CAWSPGRAEAFF
J: TRBJ2-2; size: NA; V: TRBV19; D: NA; DNA: TGTGCCAGTATAGGGGGGCGAACGTTGAACACCGGGGAGCTGTTTTTT; CDR3: CASIGGRTLNTGELFF
J: TRBJ1-5; size: NA; V: TRBV6-5; D: TRBD1; DNA: TGTGCCAGCAGTTACTCGACAGGGAATCAGCCCCAGCATTTT; CDR3: CASSYSTGNQPQHF
J: TRBJ2-5; size: NA; V: TRBV4-3; D: NA; DNA: TGCGCCAGCAGCCTCAATCCGTCCGGGGAGACCCAGTACTTC; CDR3: CASSLNPSGETQYF
J: TRBJ2-1; size: few; V: TRBV7-9; D: TRBD2; DNA: TGTGCCAGCAGCAACAGGACTAGCGGAGGGAACAATGAGCAGTTCTTC; CDR3: CASSNRTSGGNNEQFF
J: TRBJ2-5; size: NA; V: TRBV5-8; D: NA; DNA: TGTGCCAGCAGCTTGGGTAAAAGGGTGGTTGTGGAGACCCAGTACTTC; CDR3: CASSLGKRVVVETQYF
J: TRBJ1-4; size: NA; V: TRBV29-1; D: NA; DNA: TGCAGCGCTGGGGGGGAACGTGAAAAACTGTTTTTT; CDR3: CSAGGEREKLFF
J: TRBJ2-3; size: NA; V: TRBV30; D: TRBD1; DNA: TGTGCCTGGAGTCCCGGGACAGGGATCACAGATACGCAGTATTTT; CDR3: CAWSPGTGITDTQYF
J: TRBJ1-1; size: NA; V: TRBV7-8; D: TRBD1; DNA: TGTGCCAGCAGCGCAACAAGGCGACAGGGACGGAGTCGGGCGAACACTGAAGCTTTCTTT; CDR3: CASSATRRQGRSRANTEAFF
J: TRBJ2-2; size: NA; V: TRBV2; D: NA; DNA: TGTGCCAGCAGTGACCCCAGGAGCGCGAACACCGGGGAGCTGTTTTTT; CDR3: CASSDPRSANTGELFF
J: TRBJ1-5; size: few; V: TRBV4-1; D: NA; DNA: TGCGCCAGCAGCCAAGAAGTGCTGTCACCCCAGCATTTT; CDR3: CASSQEVLSPQHF
J: TRBJ2-3; size: NA; V: TRBV28; D: TRBD2; DNA: TGTGCCAGCAGTTCCGGGACTAGCGGGAGAGCCGCTTCAGATACGCAGTATTTT; CDR3: CASSSGTSGRAASDTQYF
J: TRBJ2-5; size: NA; V: TRBV18; D: NA; DNA: TGTGCCAGCTCCCGGGGACAATCACCGGGAGAGACCCAGTACTTC; CDR3: CASSRGQSPGETQYF
J: TRBJ1-2; size: NA; V: TRBV28; D: NA; DNA: TGTGCCAGCAGCTTACTACAGGGTTCCCTTGGCTACACCTTC; CDR3: CASSLLQGSLGYTF
J: TRBJ1-5; size: NA; V: TRBV28; D: TRBD1; DNA: TGTGCCAGCAGCTCAGGACAGGGACGTAATCAGCCCCAGCATTTT; CDR3: CASSSGQGRNQPQHF
J: TRBJ2-3; size: NA; V: TRBV6-6; D: NA; DNA: TGTGCCAGCAGTTTTACCCTTTCGGATACGCAGTATTTT; CDR3: CASSFTLSDTQYF
J: TRBJ1-5; size: NA; V: TRBV15; D: TRBD1; DNA: TGTGCCACCAGCAGAGGGGACAGGGACGCTCAGCCCCAGCATTTT; CDR3: CATSRGDRDAQPQHF
J: TRBJ2-5; size: NA; V: TRBV7-6; D: TRBD1; DNA: TGTGCCAGCAGTGGGACAGCGAGTGGAGAGACCCAGTACTTC; CDR3: CASSGTASGETQYF
J: TRBJ1-5; size: few; V: TRBV6-1; D: NA; DNA: TGTGCCAGCAGGAATTTACAGCCCCAGCATTTT; CDR3: CASRNLQPQHF
J: TRBJ2-1; size: NA; V: TRBV29-1; D: TRBD2; DNA: TGCAGCGTTGCGGATAACCCGGGACTAGGACTCAATGAGCAGTTCTTC; CDR3: CSVADNPGLGLNEQFF